Each of the 20 T cell receptor beta chains below was sequenced from the same sample in a study of T cell repertoires in cytomegalovirus infection. TCRdb used MiXCR to reprocess the reads, holding one entry per CDR3 protein. The data contain around 300,000 distinct CDR3 sequences, roughly 26% of them singletons. The sequencing sample was made of PBMCs. Receptors originate from a human donor in good health (CMV status not recorded). Some clones in this sample may be carry-over from other donors' samples.

This chain uses TRBV19 with TRBJ2-5, with TRBD2 identical over 9 bases. J was trimmed by 1 base and V by 2 bases; bases with no gene match: 8. The CDR3 is 17 residues long. From germline, CDR1 is LNHDA and CDR2 SQIVND (reference sequence). The CDR3 sequence is CASSIRSGRSVQETQYF. CDR3 bases: TGTGCCAGTAGTATAAGGAGCGGGAGGTCCGTCCAAGAGACCCAGTACTTC.

This clonotype was seen a handful of times. This chain uses TRBV6-5 with TRBJ2-1; TRBD2 agrees at 12 bases. After removal of 3 bases from V and 9 bases from J, the junction contained 6 bases not matched to a gene. This CDR3 is 15 amino acids long. Germline V gene data show CDR1 as MNHEY and CDR2 as SVGAGI. The CDR3 reads CASSYPSGGAAEQFF. DNA of the CDR3: TGTGCCAGCAGTTATCCTAGCGGGGGGGCCGCTGAGCAGTTCTTC.

This clonotype turned up a few times. V is TRBV29-1 and J is TRBJ2-7, with unresolved D. Germline lookup yields CDR1 SQVTM and CDR2 ANQGSEA. The CDR3 is 14 residues long. Deletions cut 5 bases from V and 0 bases from J, with 14 bases between. CDR3 residues: CSVSGRTSSYEQYF. Written as DNA, the CDR3 is TGCAGCGTTTCCGGCAGGACGAGCTCCTACGAGCAGTACTTC.

The chain uses TRBV7-2 and TRBJ2-5; TRBD2 aligns across 8 bases. CDR3 length: 16 residues. Germline-derived CDR1 and CDR2 are SGHTA and FQGNSA. V lost 5 bases and J lost 9; bases outside the gene matches: 17. In DNA form, the CDR3 reads TGTGCCAGCAGCCGTAGCGGGGAGGGCTATAAAGCTCCCCAGTACTTC. This gives the protein CASSRSGEGYKAPQYF.

This clonotype was observed a few times. The rearrangement uses TRBV7-2 and TRBJ2-7; maybe TRBD2 (5 bases). Per germline, CDR1 SGHTA and CDR2 FQGNSA. The CDR3 consists of 13 residues. Trimming removed 7 bases at V and 1 base at J, with 11 bases between. CDR3: CASKRTGSYEQYF. CDR3 DNA: TGTGCCAGCAAAAGGACGGGATCCTACGAGCAGTACTTC.

This clonotype was seen at least ten times. The V call is TRBV7-2, the J call TRBJ2-7, with unresolved D. Per the germline V gene, CDR1 is SGHTA and CDR2 is FQGNSA. Trimming stripped 1 base from V and 1 base from J, with 8 bases between. This CDR3 is built from 14 residues. In DNA, the CDR3 is TGTGCCAGCAGCTTAGGAGAGGTTTCCTACGAGCAGTACTTC. Protein: CASSLGEVSYEQYF.

This clonotype was observed at least ten times. The rearrangement uses TRBV19 and TRBJ1-1, with D unclear. The CDR3 loop spans 13 amino acids. From germline, CDR1 is LNHDA and CDR2 SQIVND (reference sequence). The ends were cut back, 4 bases at V and 1 base at J, with 7 bases in the middle. The CDR3 protein is CASSTTKNTEAFF. In DNA form, the CDR3 reads TGTGCCAGTAGTACTACCAAGAACACTGAAGCTTTCTTT.

This clonotype was observed many times. CDR3 sequence reads: CASSLESWDTEAFF. The CDR3 DNA sequence: TGTGCCAGCAGTCTAGAGAGTTGGGACACTGAAGCTTTCTTT. This chain joins TRBV7-2 and TRBJ1-1; no clear D. The CDR3 extends over 14 amino acids. Germline V lookup: CDR1 SGHTA, CDR2 FQGNSA. Trimming removed 6 bases at V and 3 bases at J, with 14 bases between. The variable domain in full, with the rest retrieved from reference TRBV7-2 and TRBJ1-1, is GAGVSQSPSNKVTEKGKDVELRCDPISGHTALYWYRQSLGQGLEFLIYFQGNSAPDKSGLPSDRFSAERTGGSVSTLTIQRTQQEDSAVYLCASSLESWDTEAFFGQGTRLTVV.

This clonotype was detected a few times. The rearrangement links TRBV12-3 or TRBV12-4 to TRBJ2-6, with 11 bases that match TRBD1. CDR3 size: 18 residues. The trim removed 0 bases at V and 2 bases at J, leaving 3 bases unmatched. The CDR3 loop is CASSLALGQGAGANVLTF. The CDR3 DNA sequence: TGTGCCAGCAGTTTAGCGCTGGGACAGGGGGCTGGGGCCAACGTCCTGACTTTC.

The chain links TRBV5-6 to TRBJ1-4, with 10 bases identical to TRBD1. Germline lookup yields CDR1 SGHDT and CDR2 YYEEEE. The CDR3 totals 18 residues. V lost 6 bases, J lost 2 bases, and 13 bases stayed unmatched. CDR3 nucleotide sequence: TGTGCCAGCACCCGTACATCGGGACAGGGGAGGACTAATGAAAAACTGTTTTTT. Translating it yields CASTRTSGQGRTNEKLFF.

The V and J genes are TRBV9 and TRBJ2-2, with 7 positions matching TRBD1. Germline assignment: CDR1 SGDLS and CDR2 YYNGEE. The CDR3 has 15 amino acids. V shed 4 bases and J 4 bases; nucleotides not matched to a gene: 7. The DNA of the CDR3 is TGTGCCAGCAGCCCATGGACAGGTCCCACCGGGGAGCTGTTTTTT. Translating gives CASSPWTGPTGELFF.

A few counts support this clonotype. The gene calls are TRBV7-2 and TRBJ1-3; the D gene is possibly TRBD1 (6 bases). Germline values: CDR1 SGHTA, CDR2 FQGNSA. Trimming took off 1 base at V and 0 bases at J, with 13 bases between the two ends. This CDR3 contains 17 residues. The chain's CDR3 is CASSLGAGVGSGNTIYF. Written as DNA, the CDR3 is TGTGCCAGCAGCTTAGGGGCAGGGGTAGGCTCTGGAAACACCATATATTTT.

This clonotype turned up a few times. The chain employs TRBV4-1 and TRBJ2-7, with D hard to call. The CDR3 spans 14 residues. Germline values: CDR1 MGHRA, CDR2 YSYEKL. V dropped 4 bases and J dropped 2 bases, with 12 bases sitting between them. CDR3 DNA: TGCGCCAGCAGCCCCCTGAATCGACCCTACGAGCAGTACTTC. Amino acids: CASSPLNRPYEQYF.

This clonotype was seen more than once but under ten times. The V call is TRBV28, the J call TRBJ2-7; D possibly corresponds to TRBD1 (6 bases). Trimming stripped 7 bases from V and 1 base from J, with 20 bases between. Per germline, CDR1 MDHEN and CDR2 SYDVKM. CDR3 length: 16 amino acids. CDR3 sequence reads: CASKPYRAGQSYEQYF. The CDR3 nucleotides are TGTGCCAGCAAACCTTACAGGGCAGGGCAATCCTACGAGCAGTACTTC.

The CDR3 loop is CASSHSGTGRSYEQYF. Written as DNA, the CDR3 is TGCGCCAGCAGCCATTCCGGGACAGGCCGCTCCTACGAGCAGTACTTC. V is TRBV4-1 and J is TRBJ2-7, with TRBD1 matching over 8 bases. Germline V gives CDR1 MGHRA, CDR2 YSYEKL. The CDR3 sequence is 16 residues long. V dropped 3 bases and J dropped 0; count of bases not matched to a gene: 7.

The CDR3 spells CASSGTLGDNEQFF. The CDR3 bases are TGCGCCAGCAGCGGGACCTTAGGGGACAATGAGCAGTTCTTC. This rearrangement joins TRBV5-1 to TRBJ2-1, with D tentatively TRBD1 or TRBD2 (5 bases each). V lost 4 bases, J lost 5 bases, and 13 bases lay in between. CDR1 is SGHRS, CDR2 YFSETQ, per germline. The CDR3 is 14 residues long.

This clonotype was picked up many times. V usage is TRBV7-8 and J usage is TRBJ1-5, with 7 bases matching TRBD1. J was trimmed by 4 bases and V by 5 bases; bases with no gene match: 5. The CDR3 runs to 14 residues. Germline CDR1 and CDR2: SGHVS and FQNEAQ. The CDR3 loop is CASSRSGQNQPQHF. In DNA form, the CDR3 reads TGTGCCAGCAGCCGCTCGGGACAGAATCAGCCCCAGCATTTT.

The chain carries TRBV29-1 and TRBJ2-3; 9 nucleotides line up with TRBD2. The germline V gene encodes CDR1 SQVTM and CDR2 ANQGSEA. Losses at the gene ends were 5 bases for V and 0 bases for J; bases not matched to a gene: 3. CDR3 length: 14 amino acids. The CDR3: CSVLSGGSTDTQYF. CDR3 DNA: TGCAGCGTTCTCAGCGGGGGGAGCACAGATACGCAGTATTTT.

This clonotype has at least ten counts. The chain has TRBV7-2 and TRBJ1-4; the D is unclear. Germline CDR1 SGHTA, CDR2 FQGNSA. The CDR3 is 16 residues long. Trimming pared 1 base from V and 7 bases from J, leaving 16 bases between. CDR3 DNA sequence: TGTGCCAGCAGCTTAGTCATCGGCGGAGGAGGTGAAAAACTGTTTTTT. It specifies CASSLVIGGGGEKLFF.

This clonotype was picked up many times. The chain has TRBV5-1 and TRBJ1-2; 8 nucleotides match TRBD1. The V gene's germline CDR1 is SGHRS and CDR2 YFSETQ. The CDR3 runs to 15 residues. The V gene end was trimmed by 4 bases and the J gene end by 6 bases; junction bases not matched to a gene: 11. CDR3 DNA: TGCGCCAGCAGCCCCCGGACAGGGACCGGGGATGGCTACACCTTC. Translating gives CASSPRTGTGDGYTF.